This entry features one T cell receptor (beta chain) sequence. The antigen remains unidentified. This entry comes from a study of identical twins. Study results and caveats: In drawing conclusions, the study used cross-sectional statistical analysis and did not follow the same donors.

TCRdb processed the 5' RACE reads anew with MiXCR; each CDR3 protein has one entry. The table has under 500,000 distinct CDR3 sequences, over 11% seen once. This same sample was also part of a study on yellow fever vaccine responses in identical twins.

Sequenced: CD4+ T cells sorted from blood. The receptor comes from a woman aged 18-29 years in good health.

In DNA form, the CDR3 reads TGTGCCAGCAGCTTAGAAGGAGGGGTAGGGGACTATGGCTACACCTTC. Encoded protein: CASSLEGGVGDYGYTF. This chain connects TRBV7-9 to TRBJ1-2, with D possibly being TRBD1 (5 bases). Germline V gene lookup returns CDR1 SEHNR and CDR2 FQNEAQ (reference sequence). The CDR3 is 16 residues long. V lost 1 base and J 3 bases, leaving 15 bases between the germline ends.